A single sample is the source of the 25 T cell receptor beta chains below, sequenced in a study of human T cells and chemical hapten exposure. MiXCR, run by TCRdb on the RACE reads, gives a single entry per CDR3 protein. Among just over 95,000 distinct CDR3 sequences, about 28% were seen once, and the ten largest hold about 9.3%. Time point given: patch test 3, about 24 weeks after DPC sensitization. Treatment: therapeutic diphenylcyclopropenone sensitization with weekly scalp DPC. Material: whole blood, obtained in connection with sensitization to the hapten diphenylcyclopropenone (DPC). The receptor source for this set is a man aged 35 to 55 with alopecia areata. Some clones in this sample may be carry-over from other donors' samples.

This clonotype has more than one count but fewer than ten. The V call is TRBV6-5, the J call TRBJ2-3, with 7 bases identical to TRBD1. V dropped 2 bases and J dropped 3; count of bases not matched to a gene: 2. This CDR3 is built from 14 residues. Germline CDR1 MNHEY, CDR2 SVGAGI. CDR3 sequence (DNA): TGTGCCAGCAGTTACGACAGGGAGACAGATACGCAGTATTTT. Its protein product is CASSYDRETDTQYF.

This clonotype was seen a handful of times. The rearrangement uses TRBV6-5 and TRBJ2-1; D is undetermined. This CDR3 comprises 15 residues. Trimming left V 2 bases short and J 0 bases short, with 8 bases between. Germline V CDR1 and CDR2: MNHEY, SVGAGI. The CDR3 DNA is TGTGCCAGCAGTTACGCGCCCATCTCCTACAATGAGCAGTTCTTC. Protein: CASSYAPISYNEQFF.

The rearrangement uses TRBV29-1 and TRBJ2-3, with D perhaps TRBD1 or TRBD2 (6 bases each). The CDR3 consists of 12 residues. The germline V and J ends were trimmed by 5 bases and 1 base, with 7 bases remaining between them. CDR1 is SQVTM and CDR2 is ANQGSEA in the germline V gene. The CDR3 protein is CSVRGGTDTQYF. In DNA, the CDR3 is TGCAGCGTTAGGGGGGGCACAGATACGCAGTATTTT.

V is TRBV7-2 and J is TRBJ2-1, with 11 bases matching TRBD2. V dropped 3 bases and J dropped 2; count of bases not matched to a gene: 3. The CDR3 is made up of 16 amino acids. CDR1 and CDR2 from the germline V gene are SGHTA and FQGNSA. DNA of the CDR3: TGTGCCAGCAGCTTGAGACTAGCGGGAACCTACAATGAGCAGTTCTTC. Its protein product is CASSLRLAGTYNEQFF.

The V gene is TRBV11-3, the J gene TRBJ2-2; 8 positions match TRBD1. Germline CDR1 and CDR2: SGHNT and YENEEA. J lost 3 bases, V lost 3 bases, and 3 bases had no gene match. The CDR3 contains 15 residues. The chain's CDR3 is CASSFGRGHTGELFF. CDR3 DNA sequence: TGTGCCAGCAGCTTCGGCAGGGGGCACACCGGGGAGCTGTTTTTT.

This rearrangement joins TRBV7-2 to TRBJ2-7; TRBD2 agrees at 7 bases. V was pared by 1 base and J by 3 bases, with 3 bases of the junction left unmatched. Germline CDR1 SGHTA, CDR2 FQGNSA. This CDR3 comprises 14 residues. In DNA, the CDR3 is TGTGCCAGCAGCTTAGTCTGGACTAGCTACGAGCAGTACTTC. The encoded protein is CASSLVWTSYEQYF. The variable domain in full, with the rest retrieved from reference TRBV7-2 and TRBJ2-7, is GAGVSQSPSNKVTEKGKDVELRCDPISGHTALYWYRQSLGQGLEFLIYFQGNSAPDKSGLPSDRFSAERTGGSVSTLTIQRTQQEDSAVYLCASSLVWTSYEQYFGPGTRLTVT.

The rearrangement joins TRBV18 to TRBJ2-3; D tentatively reads TRBD1 or TRBD2 (5 bases each). Germline loops: CDR1 KGHSH, CDR2 LQKENI. V gave up 6 bases and J gave up 1 base, with 11 bases separating them. The CDR3 has 14 residues. The chain's CDR3 is CASSHLGGTDTQYF. DNA for the CDR3: TGTGCCAGCTCCCACCTGGGGGGCACAGATACGCAGTATTTT.

The table lists this clonotype with a few counts. The chain couples TRBV29-1 to TRBJ2-3, with no clear D. The germline V gene encodes CDR1 SQVTM and CDR2 ANQGSEA. This CDR3 contains 14 residues. V lost 4 bases and J 3 bases, leaving 14 bases between the germline ends. The CDR3 DNA follows: TGCAGCGTTGGGGCCCCCCTCGGGACAGATACGCAGTATTTT. It specifies CSVGAPLGTDTQYF.

The chain couples TRBV19 to TRBJ2-1, with D possibly being TRBD1 (6 bases). Germline V gene data show CDR1 as LNHDA and CDR2 as SQIVND (reference sequence). V was clipped by 5 bases and J by 9 bases, with 11 bases between them. This CDR3 is built from 12 residues. CDR3: CASSARQVEQFF. The CDR3 DNA sequence: TGTGCCAGTAGTGCACGACAGGTTGAGCAGTTCTTC.

At least ten counts were recorded for this clonotype. The chain links TRBV5-5 to TRBJ2-3, with 13 bases aligning to TRBD2. Germline V CDR1 and CDR2: SGHKS, YYEKEE (reference sequence). The V segment lost 4 bases and the J segment 6 bases; nucleotides outside the gene matches: 5. The CDR3 extends over 15 amino acids. DNA of the CDR3: TGTGCCAGCAGCCTACTAGCGGGAGGGGCGGATACGCAGTATTTT. Translating gives CASSLLAGGADTQYF. Supplemented by reference TRBV5-5 and TRBJ2-3, the full variable domain reads DAGVTQSPTHLIKTRGQQVTLRCSPISGHKSVSWYQQVLGQGPQFIFQYYEKEERGRGNFPDRFSARQFPNYSSELNVNALLLGDSALYLCASSLLAGGADTQYFGPGTRLTVL.

Only a few counts were recorded for this clonotype. The V gene is TRBV12-3 or TRBV12-4, the J gene TRBJ1-6; D is possibly TRBD1 (5 bases). The V end lost 4 bases, the J end lost 0 bases, and 16 bases lay between the germline ends. The CDR3 consists of 18 residues. CDR3 amino acids: CASSSQALQSSYNSPLHF. CDR3 bases: TGTGCCAGCAGTTCACAGGCCCTCCAAAGCTCCTATAATTCACCCCTCCACTTT.

The CDR3 DNA follows: TGCAGCGTGAGGACTAGCGGGAGGAAGGGTGAGCAGTTCTTC. It is translated as CSVRTSGRKGEQFF. The chain carries TRBV29-1 and TRBJ2-1; 14 nucleotides line up with TRBD2. This CDR3 is 14 amino acids long. Looked up from germline, CDR1 is SQVTM and CDR2 is ANQGSEA. V was pared by 6 bases and J by 9 bases, with 7 bases of the junction left unmatched.

The V and J genes are TRBV7-2 and TRBJ2-1, with D perhaps matching TRBD2 (6 bases). Trimming removed 8 bases from V and 10 bases from J, with 15 bases in between. This CDR3 contains 12 residues. Germline V gives CDR1 SGHTA, CDR2 FQGNSA. CDR3 coding DNA: TGTGCCAGCCTAGCAGGAGGGTTGGAGCAGTTCTTC. This gives the protein CASLAGGLEQFF.

A few counts support this clonotype. The chain recombines TRBV12-3 or TRBV12-4 with TRBJ2-1; TRBD2 aligns across 10 bases. V lost 9 bases, J lost 5 bases, and 7 bases stayed unmatched. This CDR3 region has 14 residues. Here the CDR3 DNA reads TGTGCCAGTACCGGACTAGCGGTCAACAATGAGCAGTTCTTC. Translation: CASTGLAVNNEQFF.

There are many counts of this clonotype. This sequence joins TRBV12-3 or TRBV12-4 and TRBJ2-3; D gene uncertain. Trimming took off 8 bases at V and 0 bases at J, with 9 bases between the two ends. The CDR3 extends over 13 amino acids. For the CDR3, the DNA is TGTGCCAGCTCCCTCGGCAGCACAGATACGCAGTATTTT. Its protein product is CASSLGSTDTQYF.

This clonotype was detected a few times. The chain uses TRBV6-2 or TRBV6-3 and TRBJ2-1, with TRBD2 as a possible D gene (5 bases). This CDR3 region has 12 residues. V was shortened by 6 bases and J by 4 bases, with 7 bases between the two germline ends. The V gene's germline CDR1 is MNHEY and CDR2 SVGEGT. CDR3 bases: TGTGCCAGCAGCACGGGGTACAATGAGCAGTTCTTC. Translating it yields CASSTGYNEQFF.

This clonotype was counted once. This sequence joins TRBV10-1 and TRBJ2-2, with no clear D. The V end was cut by 1 base, the J end by 3 bases, with 9 bases between. CDR3 size: 15 residues. The germline V gene has CDR1 WNHNN and CDR2 SYGVQD (reference sequence). The CDR3: CASSEFIRDTGELFF. DNA for the CDR3: TGCGCCAGCAGTGAGTTCATTCGGGACACCGGGGAGCTGTTTTTT.

The CDR3 DNA reads as TGTGCCAGCAGCTTAGGATCGAGCTGGGTAGATACGCAGTATTTT. Amino acids: CASSLGSSWVDTQYF. The chain links TRBV7-2 to TRBJ2-3; D is ambiguous. The CDR3 consists of 15 residues. Germline CDR1 and CDR2: SGHTA and FQGNSA. Trimming shortened V by 1 base and J by 5 bases, and 13 bases separated the two germline ends.

The chain employs TRBV27 and TRBJ2-3; D is possibly TRBD1 or TRBD2 (6 bases each). The V end lost 5 bases, the J end lost 2 bases, and 11 bases lay between the germline ends. CDR1 is MNHEY, CDR2 SMNVEV, per germline (reference sequence). The CDR3 covers 14 residues. The CDR3 coding sequence is TGTGCCAGCAGTAGGGGGGAGGCCACAGATACGCAGTATTTT. It encodes CASSRGEATDTQYF.

The chain carries TRBV5-6 and TRBJ2-7, with TRBD2 matching 9 bases. The CDR3 has 15 residues. Germline trimming cut 0 bases from V and 6 bases from J; bases unmatched to any gene: 7. The V gene's germline CDR1 is SGHDT and CDR2 YYEEEE. CDR3 sequence: CASSLALAGSTEQYF. CDR3 bases: TGTGCCAGCAGCTTGGCGCTAGCGGGATCAACCGAGCAGTACTTC.

This chain links TRBV4-2 with TRBJ1-4, with 7 bases matching TRBD1. V shed 0 bases and J 7 bases; nucleotides not matched to a gene: 8. This CDR3 has 16 residues. Germline CDR1 reads LGHNA; CDR2 reads YNFKEQ. CDR3: CASSQDPRTGGEKLFF. DNA of the CDR3: TGTGCCAGCAGCCAAGATCCAAGGACAGGAGGTGAAAAACTGTTTTTT.

This clonotype showed up just a few times. The chain has TRBV28 and TRBJ1-5; weak D call: TRBD1 (5 bases). Germline V gives CDR1 MDHEN, CDR2 SYDVKM. This CDR3 has 15 amino acids. V gave up 5 bases and J gave up 6 bases, with 17 bases separating them. The CDR3 is CASSPRGEDAQPQHF. The CDR3 DNA reads TGTGCCAGCAGTCCCCGGGGGGAGGATGCTCAGCCCCAGCATTTT.

The rearrangement joins TRBV11-2 to TRBJ1-1; D ambiguous. Trimming removed 0 bases from V and 3 bases from J, with 5 bases in between. CDR1 is SGHAT and CDR2 is FQNNGV in the germline V gene. The CDR3 has 13 amino acids. The CDR3 reads CASSLDMYTEAFF. The DNA of the CDR3 is TGTGCCAGCAGCTTAGATATGTACACTGAAGCTTTCTTT. The full variable domain, completed using reference TRBV11-2 and TRBJ1-1, is EAGVAQSPRYKIIEKRQSVAFWCNPISGHATLYWYQQILGQGPKLLIQFQNNGVVDDSQLPKDRFSAERLKGVDSTLKIQPAKLEDSAVYLCASSLDMYTEAFFGQGTRLTVV.

This clonotype was picked up a small number of times. The V call is TRBV6-2 or TRBV6-3, the J call TRBJ1-1; the D is unclear. Between the trimmed V and J ends, which lost 2 bases and 1 base, there was a span of 5 bases. Germline V gives CDR1 MNHEY, CDR2 SVGEGT. The CDR3 has 13 amino acids. DNA of the CDR3: TGTGCCAGCAGTTACACCCAGAACACTGAAGCTTTCTTT. It specifies CASSYTQNTEAFF.

The chain carries TRBV27 and TRBJ1-5; TRBD1 matches 12 bases. Looked up from germline, CDR1 is MNHEY and CDR2 is SMNVEV (reference sequence). CDR3 length: 16 residues. After removal of 5 bases from V and 6 bases from J, the junction contained 8 bases not matched to a gene. The CDR3 spells CASSTTGTGGRQPQHF. As DNA, the CDR3 is TGTGCCAGCAGTACGACCGGGACAGGGGGCCGTCAGCCCCAGCATTTT.